The entry below describes one T cell receptor (beta chain). Its antigen is still unknown. The data were produced by immunoSEQ multiplex PCR, yet TCRdb's version contains in-frame clones alone and is incomplete. This specimen shows 150,000 or so clones; the ten leading clones hold under 2.5%. The CDR3 is made up of 14 amino acids. The germline CDR1 and CDR2 sequences are MNHEY and SVGEGT. The V gene lost 5 bases and the J gene lost 1 base, with 11 bases spanning the gap. The data derive from a study of T cell responses to AZD1222 COVID-19 vaccine. Study outcomes and limitations: Reports indicate that nearly half of spike-specific TCRs are directed at unmutated variant regions. Breadth and depth of Spike-specific TCRs rose after two AZD1222 doses. AZD1222 recipients seropositive at baseline numbered only six or seven. In a largely white British group with more females than males, clonal diversity was possibly underestimated.

The clonotype was recovered from an adult in good health. Sequenced material: peripheral blood. The V call is TRBV6-2 or TRBV6-3, the J call TRBJ1-1; D not resolved. The CDR3 DNA is TGTGCCAGCAGTCACCCGACCCAGAACACTGAAGCTTTCTTT. Translation: CASSHPTQNTEAFF.